This is a list of T cell receptor beta chains from one sample in a study of blood T cell repertoires in COVID-19. The protocol was immunoSEQ multiplex PCR, while the TCRdb copy is restricted to in-frame clones and leaves out a portion. The repertoire has around 200,000 clones, approximately 81% of them found once; the top ten carry roughly a sixth. Sequenced material: PBMCs or T cells enriched from blood (not recorded which). The receptors derive from a middle-aged man who had recovered from COVID-19. The CDR3 runs from the conserved cysteine through the conserved F or W. D genes are given only for firm matches. Clone size is given for some rows only: seen once, a few or many times, or a class if the clone is expanded.

V gene: TRBV5-1; J gene: TRBJ2-6; clone size: -; D gene: TRBD1; CDR3 DNA: TGCGCCAGCAGCTTTATGACAGGGCCCTCCTCTGGGGCCAACGTCCTGACTTTC; CDR3 protein: CASSFMTGPSSGANVLTF
V gene: TRBV3-1/TRBV3-2; J gene: TRBJ2-3; clone size: once; D gene: TRBD2; CDR3 DNA: TGTGCCAGCAGCCCACCGACTAGCGGGAGTAGAGATACGCAGTATTTT; CDR3 protein: CASSPPTSGSRDTQYF
V gene: TRBV4-1; J gene: TRBJ2-2; clone size: -; D gene: -; CDR3 DNA: TGCGCCAGCAGCCAAGAGGAGGGTATTACCATCGGGGAGCTGTTTTTT; CDR3 protein: CASSQEEGITIGELFF
V gene: TRBV6-5; J gene: TRBJ1-2; clone size: -; D gene: TRBD1; CDR3 DNA: TGTGCCAGTCGAAAGGCGGGACAGGGCTATGGCTACACCTTC; CDR3 protein: CASRKAGQGYGYTF
V gene: TRBV25-1; J gene: TRBJ2-1; clone size: -; D gene: TRBD2; CDR3 DNA: TGTGCCAGCAGTGTAGCGGGAGGTTACAATGAGCAGTTCTTC; CDR3 protein: CASSVAGGYNEQFF
V gene: TRBV28; J gene: TRBJ1-4; clone size: -; D gene: -; CDR3 DNA: TGTGCCAGCAGTTCGGGGGGGCGCGATGAAAAACTGTTTTTT; CDR3 protein: CASSSGGRDEKLFF
V gene: TRBV2; J gene: TRBJ2-3; clone size: -; D gene: -; CDR3 DNA: TGTGCCAGCAGTGAAGGGAGGGCCGGAGATACGCAGTATTTT; CDR3 protein: CASSEGRAGDTQYF
V gene: TRBV5-1; J gene: TRBJ1-2; clone size: once; D gene: TRBD1; CDR3 DNA: TGCGCCAGCAGCTCTAAACCTCCGGGACAGGGAGCGGACGGCTACACCTTC; CDR3 protein: CASSSKPPGQGADGYTF
V gene: TRBV5-4; J gene: TRBJ1-1; clone size: -; D gene: -; CDR3 DNA: TGTGCCAGCAGCTTGGACAGGAACACTGAAGCTTTCTTT; CDR3 protein: CASSLDRNTEAFF
V gene: TRBV6-4; J gene: TRBJ2-2; clone size: -; D gene: TRBD2; CDR3 DNA: TGTGCCAGCAGGACTAGCGACACCGGGGAGCTGTTTTTT; CDR3 protein: CASRTSDTGELFF
V gene: TRBV28; J gene: TRBJ1-2; clone size: -; D gene: TRBD1; CDR3 DNA: TGTGCCAGCAGAGCACAGGGGAACTATGGCTACACCTTC; CDR3 protein: CASRAQGNYGYTF
V gene: TRBV18; J gene: TRBJ1-6; clone size: -; D gene: TRBD1; CDR3 DNA: TGTGCCAGCTCAATAGGACAGGAGGTAGCGAATTCACCCCTCCACTTT; CDR3 protein: CASSIGQEVANSPLHF
V gene: TRBV27; J gene: TRBJ2-1; clone size: -; D gene: -; CDR3 DNA: TGTGCCAGCAGTTTATCGTCAGCGCAGTCCTACAATGAGCAGTTCTTC; CDR3 protein: CASSLSSAQSYNEQFF
V gene: TRBV15; J gene: TRBJ1-5; clone size: -; D gene: -; CDR3 DNA: TGTGCCACCAGCAGAGATATGGAGGAGCCCCAGCATTTT; CDR3 protein: CATSRDMEEPQHF
V gene: TRBV5-5; J gene: TRBJ2-1; clone size: -; D gene: -; CDR3 DNA: TGTGCCAGCAGCTTGTCTTACTCGGCCTACAATGAGCAGTTCTTC; CDR3 protein: CASSLSYSAYNEQFF
V gene: TRBV6-6; J gene: TRBJ1-5; clone size: -; D gene: TRBD1; CDR3 DNA: TGTGCCAGCAGTTACGGTGACAGGGAGATTAAGCCCCAGCATTTT; CDR3 protein: CASSYGDREIKPQHF
V gene: TRBV7-9; J gene: TRBJ2-7; clone size: -; D gene: -; CDR3 DNA: TGTGCCAGCAGCTCCTCCGGGACCTACGAGCAGTACTTC; CDR3 protein: CASSSSGTYEQYF
V gene: TRBV5-8; J gene: TRBJ2-5; clone size: -; D gene: TRBD1; CDR3 DNA: TGTGCCAGCAGCAAACAGGGGGGACAAGAGACCCAGTACTTC; CDR3 protein: CASSKQGGQETQYF
V gene: TRBV6-2/TRBV6-3; J gene: TRBJ1-4; clone size: -; D gene: -; CDR3 DNA: TGTGCCAGCAGCCCCGCGGATGAAAAACTGTTTTTT; CDR3 protein: CASSPADEKLFF
V gene: TRBV11-2; J gene: TRBJ2-1; clone size: -; D gene: -; CDR3 DNA: TGTGCCAGCAGCCCAGGCCCCAACTACAATGAGCAGTTCTTC; CDR3 protein: CASSPGPNYNEQFF
V gene: TRBV9; J gene: TRBJ2-7; clone size: -; D gene: -; CDR3 DNA: TGTGCCAGCAGCGTAGATTACGGAGACGAGCAGTACTTC; CDR3 protein: CASSVDYGDEQYF
V gene: TRBV15; J gene: TRBJ2-1; clone size: -; D gene: TRBD2; CDR3 DNA: TGTGCCACCAGCTTTAGCGGGGGTGAGCAGTTCTTC; CDR3 protein: CATSFSGGEQFF
V gene: TRBV13; J gene: TRBJ1-1; clone size: -; D gene: -; CDR3 DNA: TGTGCCAGCAGCTTGGGAAAGGGAGCAAACACTGAAGCTTTCTTT; CDR3 protein: CASSLGKGANTEAFF
V gene: TRBV29-1; J gene: TRBJ1-1; clone size: -; D gene: TRBD1; CDR3 DNA: TGCAGCGCGGACTCCGGGACAGGGAGAAACACTGAAGCTTTCTTT; CDR3 protein: CSADSGTGRNTEAFF
V gene: TRBV19; J gene: TRBJ2-7; clone size: -; D gene: -; CDR3 DNA: TGTGCCAGTAGTATATCCCCGCAGGGGAGCTACGAGCAGTACTTC; CDR3 protein: CASSISPQGSYEQYF
V gene: TRBV27; J gene: TRBJ2-7; clone size: -; D gene: TRBD2; CDR3 DNA: TGTGCCAGCAGTTTAGGGACTAGCGGGACCTACGAGCAGTACTTC; CDR3 protein: CASSLGTSGTYEQYF
V gene: TRBV4-3; J gene: TRBJ2-2; clone size: -; D gene: TRBD2; CDR3 DNA: TGCGCCAGCAGCCAAGATCTGGGTATGGGAGTAGCGGGACTACCCGGGGAGCTGTTTTTT; CDR3 protein: CASSQDLGMGVAGLPGELFF
V gene: TRBV7-3; J gene: TRBJ1-4; clone size: -; D gene: -; CDR3 DNA: TGTGCCAGCAGCTTACGGGGAACAACTAATGAAAAACTGTTTTTT; CDR3 protein: CASSLRGTTNEKLFF
V gene: TRBV2; J gene: TRBJ1-5; clone size: -; D gene: -; CDR3 DNA: TGTGCCAGCAGTGAAAGGTCAGGGAATCAGCCCCAGCATTTT; CDR3 protein: CASSERSGNQPQHF